Following are 10 T cell receptor beta chains from one sample sequenced in a study of blood T cell repertoires in COVID-19. Libraries were prepared by immunoSEQ multiplex PCR; TCRdb keeps only in-frame clonotypes and omits some of them. Among 200,000 to 250,000 clones listed, more than 85% were seen once. Specimen: peripheral blood. The receptors originated from a man between 60 and 75 years old with acute or convalescent COVID-19.

The V gene is TRBV5-1, the J gene TRBJ2-7, with 9 bases matching TRBD2. Looked up from germline, CDR1 is SGHRS and CDR2 is YFSETQ. The CDR3 consists of 15 residues. Trimming cost V 0 bases and J 4 bases; bases outside gene matches: 5. For the CDR3, the DNA is TGCGCCAGCAGCTTGGGTGGAGCGGGGGGATACGAGCAGTACTTC. Its translation is CASSLGGAGGYEQYF.

The rearrangement links TRBV6-5 to TRBJ1-2; D is perhaps TRBD1 (6 bases). The CDR3 extends over 13 amino acids. Germline lookup yields CDR1 MNHEY and CDR2 SVGAGI. Trimming removed 11 bases from V and 5 bases from J, with 18 bases in between. The CDR3 DNA is TGTGCCTCTAAAACAGGGAGTATTTATGGCTACACCTTC. It specifies CASKTGSIYGYTF.

The chain is built from TRBV4-3 and TRBJ2-7; TRBD2 matches 9 bases. The germline V gene has CDR1 LGHNA and CDR2 YSLEER. The CDR3 spans 15 residues. J gave up 3 bases and V 6 bases, and 9 bases lay outside the gene matches. CDR3 nucleotide sequence: TGCGCCAGCAGTCGGAGCGGGGGGCAGGGCTACGAGCAGTACTTC. Its translation: CASSRSGGQGYEQYF.

This sequence joins TRBV27 and TRBJ1-2; 8 nucleotides align to TRBD1. Germline V CDR1 and CDR2: MNHEY, SMNVEV (reference sequence). V shed 6 bases, J shed 5 bases, and the junction held 20 bases outside the gene matches. This CDR3 has 18 residues. This chain's CDR3 is CASRTRQGLDPPGYGYTF. The CDR3 DNA reads TGTGCCAGCAGGACTCGACAGGGGTTAGACCCTCCGGGTTATGGCTACACCTTC.

This chain links TRBV11-3 with TRBJ2-1; 9 bases agree with TRBD1. Germline CDR1 and CDR2: SGHNT and YENEEA. Trimming took 3 bases from V and 7 from J; bases not matched to a gene: 13. This CDR3 region has 17 residues. CDR3 region: CASSLGGLGTGRNEQFF. In DNA, the CDR3 is TGTGCCAGCAGCTTGGGGGGCCTCGGGACAGGGAGGAATGAGCAGTTCTTC.

The table lists this clone with a count of one. J is TRBJ1-2 and V is TRBV13; D is ambiguous. This CDR3 is 12 amino acids long. Germline CDR1 reads PRHDT; CDR2 reads FYEKMQ (reference sequence). The V end lost 2 bases, the J end lost 6 bases, and 7 bases lay between the germline ends. The CDR3 reads CASSLWQNGYTF. As DNA, the CDR3 is TGTGCCAGCAGCTTATGGCAGAATGGCTACACCTTC.

J is TRBJ2-5 and V is TRBV3-1 (or the pseudogene TRBV3-2); 7 bases agree with TRBD1. The CDR3 consists of 14 residues. Per germline, CDR1 LGHDT and CDR2 YNNKEL (reference sequence). V shed 1 base and J 5 bases; nucleotides not matched to a gene: 4. CDR3 nucleotide sequence: TGTGCCAGCAGCCAAGCAATCAGGGGGGAGACCCAGTACTTC. It yields the protein CASSQAIRGETQYF.

The rearrangement uses TRBV5-1 and TRBJ2-7, with D perhaps matching TRBD2 (7 bases). The germline CDR1 and CDR2 sequences are SGHRS and YFSETQ. Trimming removed 5 bases at V and 6 bases at J, with 12 bases between. The length of the CDR3 is 12 residues. The CDR3 loop is CASRVGGGEQYF. CDR3 nucleotides: TGCGCCAGCAGGGTGGGAGGGGGCGAGCAGTACTTC.

This clone was seen only once. J is TRBJ1-1 and V is TRBV27; 7 nucleotides agree with TRBD1. CDR1 is MNHEY and CDR2 is SMNVEV in the germline V gene (reference sequence). CDR3 length: 14 amino acids. V lost 5 bases to trimming and J lost 1 base; unmatched junction nucleotides: 4. In nucleotides, the CDR3 is TGTGCCAGCAGTAGCCGACAGGGGAACACTGAAGCTTTCTTT. Its translation is CASSSRQGNTEAFF.

V gene TRBV5-1 combines with J gene TRBJ1-2, with a tentative D call TRBD1 (5 bases). Germline V gene sequence: CDR1 SGHRS, CDR2 YFSETQ. V lost 5 bases, J lost 4 bases, and 12 bases lay in between. The CDR3 sequence is 13 residues long. Here the CDR3 reads CASRPQGSYGYTF. CDR3 sequence (DNA): TGCGCCAGCAGACCCCAGGGAAGCTATGGCTACACCTTC.